Following are 17 T cell receptor beta chains from one sample sequenced in a study of Graves' ophthalmopathy and Graves' hyperthyroidism. RNA served as the template for amplifying TCR beta CDR3 regions. The library came from an HTBI-primed first-round RT-PCR and a second-round multiplex PCR. TCRdb reprocessed the multiplex PCR reads via MiXCR and lists one record per CDR3 protein. The sample has roughly 400,000 distinct CDR3 sequences; around 18% are singletons. The sequencing sample was made of peripheral blood. The receptors come from a woman in her late teens or twenties with Graves' ophthalmopathy.

This clonotype has ten or more counts. The chain recombines TRBV20-1 with TRBJ2-5; D possibly uses TRBD1 or TRBD2 (5 bases each). The CDR3 length is 13 residues. The ends were cut back, 2 bases at V and 5 bases at J, with 12 bases in the middle. CDR1 and CDR2 from the germline V gene are DFQATT and SNEGSKA (reference sequence). The CDR3 DNA reads TGCAGTGCTAGACGAGGGGCGGTGGAGACCCAGTACTTC. Amino acids: CSARRGAVETQYF.

This CDR3 reads CASSYSGGGRIEQYF. CDR3 bases: TGTGCCAGCAGTTACTCGGGGGGAGGGCGGATCGAGCAGTACTTC. V gene TRBV6-5 combines with J gene TRBJ2-7, with 7 bases aligning to TRBD2. The J segment lost 6 bases and the V segment lost 0 bases, leaving 8 bases of the junction unmatched. Germline V CDR1 and CDR2: MNHEY, SVGAGI. The CDR3 totals 15 residues.

This clonotype was found many times. At one of its ends the junction is not consistent with the germline gene, which may arise from a read error. The J gene is TRBJ2-5, the V gene TRBV7-7; D possibly corresponds to TRBD1 (6 bases). The germline CDR1 and CDR2 sequences are SSHAT and FNYEAQ (reference sequence). This CDR3 region has 14 residues. The CDR3 reads CASSLWGRGETQYF. In DNA, the CDR3 is TGTGCTAGCAGCTTATGGGGGCGCGGGGAGACCCAGTACTTC.

This clonotype occurred many times. The V gene is TRBV19, the J gene TRBJ2-6; a possible D gene is TRBD2 (5 bases). The CDR3 is 19 residues long. The V end was cut by 1 base, the J end by 9 bases, with 25 bases between. Germline V gene sequence: CDR1 LNHDA, CDR2 SQIVND (reference sequence). The CDR3 loop is CASSIGGSFNLPLYNVLTF. CDR3 in DNA: TGTGCCAGTAGTATAGGAGGGTCCTTCAACCTTCCTCTGTACAACGTCCTGACTTTC.

This clonotype has a count of ten or more. CDR3 sequence: CASSPQQGAYYGYTF. CDR3 bases: TGTGCCAGCAGCCCTCAACAGGGGGCTTACTATGGCTACACCTTC. J is TRBJ1-2 and V is TRBV7-2; TRBD1 matches at 9 bases. The CDR3 spans 15 residues. Per germline, CDR1 SGHTA and CDR2 FQGNSA. The V gene end was trimmed by 5 bases and the J gene end by 3 bases; junction bases not matched to a gene: 7.

This clonotype was recorded many times. The final CDR3 position lacks the conserved phenylalanine or tryptophan, pointing to a likely read error. The V and J genes are TRBV20-1 and TRBJ1-5; 8 bases agree with TRBD1. CDR3 length: 15 residues. Germline V CDR1 and CDR2: DFQATT, SNEGSKA (reference sequence). Trimming removed 5 bases from V and 0 bases from J; junction bases left unmatched: 6. This CDR3 is CSAAGQGNSNQPQHL. The CDR3 region has the DNA TGCAGTGCTGCAGGACAGGGCAATAGCAATCAGCCCCAGCATCTT.

The chain links TRBV12-3 or TRBV12-4 to TRBJ1-2, with D unclear. This CDR3 has 13 amino acids. The germline V and J ends were trimmed by 6 bases and 7 bases, with 15 bases remaining between them. CDR3 region: CASRYRPGSGYTF. CDR3 in DNA: TGTGCCAGCAGATACCGACCGGGAAGTGGCTACACCTTC.

This clonotype was observed many times. The chain is built from TRBV24-1 and TRBJ1-1; D call uncertain. Trimming took off 3 bases at V and 0 bases at J, with 19 bases between the two ends. Germline CDR1 KGHDR, CDR2 SFDVKD. This CDR3 comprises 18 residues. Written as DNA, the CDR3 is TGTGCCACCAGTGATCACCCGACTGCGGGTGGTATGAACACTGAAGCTTTCTTT. This gives the protein CATSDHPTAGGMNTEAFF.

This clonotype was found many times. This rearrangement joins TRBV11-2 to TRBJ2-7, with 7 positions matching TRBD2. The junction had 11 bases not matched to a gene; V was cut back by 7 bases and J by 2 bases. Germline loops: CDR1 SGHAT, CDR2 FQNNGV. The CDR3 length is 15 residues. In nucleotides, the CDR3 is TGTGCCAGCACCGAAGGGGCTAGCGGAACCTACGAGCAGTACTTC. Translated, it gives CASTEGASGTYEQYF.

In this sample, this clonotype turned up many times. The V call is TRBV2, the J call TRBJ2-7; D remains ambiguous. The CDR3 extends over 10 amino acids. Germline CDR1 reads SNHLY; CDR2 reads FYNNEI. V was pared by 4 bases and J by 6 bases, with 4 bases between. CDR3 region: CASSVLEQYF. The CDR3 DNA is TGTGCCAGCAGTGTGCTCGAGCAGTACTTC.

This clonotype has a count of ten or more. The chain combines TRBV12-3 or TRBV12-4 with TRBJ1-5; no definite D call. The germline V and J ends were trimmed by 3 bases and 0 bases, with 9 bases remaining between them. This CDR3 has 15 residues. This CDR3 reads CASSFEDYSNQPQHF. CDR3 nucleotide sequence: TGTGCCAGCAGTTTTGAAGACTATAGCAATCAGCCCCAGCATTTT.

This chain joins TRBV28 and TRBJ2-7, with no clear D. Trimming stripped 4 bases from V and 5 bases from J, with 12 bases between. Germline assignment: CDR1 MDHEN and CDR2 SYDVKM. This CDR3 spans 13 amino acids. In nucleotides, the CDR3 is TGTGCCAGCAGTTCCCCTGGTCGAAACGAGCAGTACTTC. It yields the protein CASSSPGRNEQYF.

This clonotype was seen at least ten times. The V call is TRBV6-1, the J call TRBJ1-2; 9 nucleotides agree with TRBD1. Germline V lookup: CDR1 MNHNS, CDR2 SASEGT. The V gene end was trimmed by 4 bases and the J gene end by 8 bases; junction bases not matched to a gene: 5. The CDR3 is 13 amino acids. The DNA of the CDR3 is TGTGCCAGCAGTGGAACAGGGGGCCGGGGCTACACCTTC. It specifies CASSGTGGRGYTF.

V and J are TRBV28 and TRBJ2-7; 8 nucleotides line up with TRBD2. Germline CDR1 is MDHEN and CDR2 is SYDVKM. The CDR3 runs to 13 residues. Losses at the gene ends were 5 bases for V and 2 bases for J; bases not matched to a gene: 2. The CDR3 nucleotides read TGTGCCAGCAGTGTCGGGAGGGCCTACGAGCAGTACTTC. Amino acid sequence: CASSVGRAYEQYF.

The rearrangement uses TRBV28 and TRBJ1-6, with D perhaps matching TRBD1 (6 bases). Germline values: CDR1 MDHEN, CDR2 SYDVKM. Trimming left V 5 bases short and J 5 bases short, with 13 bases between. This CDR3 has 15 amino acids. The CDR3: CASSTGRWDNSPLHF. Here the CDR3 DNA reads TGTGCCAGCAGTACAGGGCGCTGGGATAATTCACCCCTCCACTTT.

In this sample, this clonotype turned up many times. This rearrangement joins TRBV5-1 to TRBJ1-1, with a tentative D call TRBD1 (5 bases). V lost 10 bases, J lost 0 bases, and 13 bases lay in between. Germline loops: CDR1 SGHRS, CDR2 YFSETQ. The CDR3 spans 13 residues. The CDR3 loop is CASSDTLNTEAFF. The CDR3 DNA reads TGCGCCTCCTCGGACACCCTGAACACTGAAGCTTTCTTT.

The chain recombines TRBV20-1 with TRBJ2-7; D might be TRBD1 (6 bases). CDR3 length: 12 amino acids. V gave up 6 bases and J gave up 7 bases, with 16 bases separating them. Germline-derived CDR1 and CDR2 are DFQATT and SNEGSKA (reference sequence). Here the CDR3 DNA reads TGCAGTGCATGGGACACCCGAGGTGAGCAGTACTTC. Protein sequence: CSAWDTRGEQYF.